The sequence of this T cell receptor (beta chain) was determined in a study of esophageal squamous cell carcinoma under preoperative chemotherapy. The CDR3 covers 12 residues. Looked up from germline, CDR1 is SGHAT and CDR2 is FQNNGV. Trimming removed 1 base from V and 3 bases from J, with 4 bases in between. MiXCR, run by TCRdb on the PCR reads, gives a single entry per CDR3 protein. The sample contains some 16,000 distinct CDR3 sequences, over 55% of which appear only once. As to time point: before preoperative PTX-NDP chemotherapy. This clonotype has only a few counts. The origin of this receptor is a human donor with esophageal squamous cell carcinoma. The donor label of this sample is uncertain. The genes are TRBV11-2 and TRBJ2-7; D not certain. The sample was collected from a patient given preoperative chemotherapy. CDR3 nucleotide sequence: TGTGCCAGCAGCTTAGGTCACTACGAGCAGTACTTC. Protein sequence: CASSLGHYEQYF.